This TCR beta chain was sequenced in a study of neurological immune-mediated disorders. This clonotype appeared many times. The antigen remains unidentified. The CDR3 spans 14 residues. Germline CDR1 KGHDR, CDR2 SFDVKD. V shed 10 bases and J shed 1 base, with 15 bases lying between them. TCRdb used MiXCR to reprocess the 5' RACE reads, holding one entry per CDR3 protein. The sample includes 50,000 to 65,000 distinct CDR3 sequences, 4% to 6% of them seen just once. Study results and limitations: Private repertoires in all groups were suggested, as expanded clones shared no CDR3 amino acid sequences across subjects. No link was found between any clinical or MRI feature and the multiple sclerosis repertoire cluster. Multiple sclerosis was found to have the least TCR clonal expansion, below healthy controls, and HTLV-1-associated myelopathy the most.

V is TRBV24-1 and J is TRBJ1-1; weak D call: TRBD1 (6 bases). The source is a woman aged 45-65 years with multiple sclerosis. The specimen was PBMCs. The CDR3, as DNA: TGTGCCACTTACGGGGACAAATCGAACACTGAAGCTTTCTTT. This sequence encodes CATYGDKSNTEAFF.